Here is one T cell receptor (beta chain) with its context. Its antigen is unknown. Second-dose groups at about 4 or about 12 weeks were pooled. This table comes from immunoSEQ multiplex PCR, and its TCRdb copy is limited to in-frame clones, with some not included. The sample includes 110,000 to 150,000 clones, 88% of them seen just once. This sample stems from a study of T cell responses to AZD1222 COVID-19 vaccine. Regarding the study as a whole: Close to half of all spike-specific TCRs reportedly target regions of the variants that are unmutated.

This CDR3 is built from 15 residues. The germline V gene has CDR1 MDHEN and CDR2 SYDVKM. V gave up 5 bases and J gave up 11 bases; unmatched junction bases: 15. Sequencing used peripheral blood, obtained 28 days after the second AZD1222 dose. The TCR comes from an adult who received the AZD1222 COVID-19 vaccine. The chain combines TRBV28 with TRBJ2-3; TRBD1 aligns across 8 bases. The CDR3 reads CASSGTGGLKGGQYF. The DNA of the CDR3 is TGTGCCAGCAGTGGGACAGGAGGGCTTAAGGGTGGGCAGTATTTT.